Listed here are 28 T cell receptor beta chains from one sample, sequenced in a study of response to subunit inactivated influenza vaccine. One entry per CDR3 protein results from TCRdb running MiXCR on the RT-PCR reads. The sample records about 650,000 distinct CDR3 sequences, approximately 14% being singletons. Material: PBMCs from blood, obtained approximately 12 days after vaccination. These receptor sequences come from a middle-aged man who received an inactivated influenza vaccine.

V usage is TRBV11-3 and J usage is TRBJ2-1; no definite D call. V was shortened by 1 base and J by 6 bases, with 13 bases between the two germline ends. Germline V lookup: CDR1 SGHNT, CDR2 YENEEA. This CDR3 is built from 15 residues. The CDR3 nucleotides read TGTGCCAGCAGCTTAGGGCGTTTCGGCGTCAATGAGCAGTTCTTC. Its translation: CASSLGRFGVNEQFF.

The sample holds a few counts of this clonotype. This CDR3 is CSAGLDRGNEQFF. The CDR3 DNA reads as TGCAGCGCGGGACTAGACAGAGGGAATGAGCAGTTCTTC. This chain links TRBV29-1 with TRBJ2-1; 8 bases line up with TRBD2. V shed 7 bases and J 7 bases; nucleotides not matched to a gene: 9. Germline assignment: CDR1 SQVTM and CDR2 ANQGSEA. The CDR3 consists of 13 residues.

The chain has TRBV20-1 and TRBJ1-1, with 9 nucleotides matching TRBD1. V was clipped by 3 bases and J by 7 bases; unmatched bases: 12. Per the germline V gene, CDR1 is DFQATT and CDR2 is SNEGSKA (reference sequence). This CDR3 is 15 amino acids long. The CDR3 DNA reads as TGCAGTGCTAGGGCCGGGACAGGGTTCTCTGGTGAAGCTTTCTTT. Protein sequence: CSARAGTGFSGEAFF.

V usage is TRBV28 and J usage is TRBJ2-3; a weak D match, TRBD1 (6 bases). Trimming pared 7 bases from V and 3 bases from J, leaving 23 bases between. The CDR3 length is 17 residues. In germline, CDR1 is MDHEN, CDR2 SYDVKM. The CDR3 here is CASTPRLRRRGTDTQYF. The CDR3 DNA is TGTGCCAGCACCCCCCGTCTTCGGCGCAGGGGAACAGATACGCAGTATTTT.

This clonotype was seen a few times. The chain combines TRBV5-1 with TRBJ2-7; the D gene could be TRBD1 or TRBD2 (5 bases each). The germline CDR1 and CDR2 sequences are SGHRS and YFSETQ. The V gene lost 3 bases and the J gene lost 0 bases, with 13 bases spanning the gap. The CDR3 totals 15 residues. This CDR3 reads CASSSSPGTSYEQYF. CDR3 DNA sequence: TGCGCCAGCAGCTCCTCCCCAGGGACCTCCTACGAGCAGTACTTC.

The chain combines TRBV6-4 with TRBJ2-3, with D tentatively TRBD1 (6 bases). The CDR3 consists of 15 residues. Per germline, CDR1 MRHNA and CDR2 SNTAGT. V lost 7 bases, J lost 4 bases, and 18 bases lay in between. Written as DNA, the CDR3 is TGTGCCAGCACCAAAGAAGGGGGATTCGCAGATACGCAGTATTTT. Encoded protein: CASTKEGGFADTQYF.

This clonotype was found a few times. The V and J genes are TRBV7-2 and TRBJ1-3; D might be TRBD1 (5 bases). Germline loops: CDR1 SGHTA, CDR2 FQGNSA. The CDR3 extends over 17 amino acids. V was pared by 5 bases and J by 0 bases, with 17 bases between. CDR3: CASSPPVRGISGNTIYF. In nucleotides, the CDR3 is TGTGCCAGCAGCCCCCCCGTTCGGGGGATCTCTGGAAACACCATATATTTT.

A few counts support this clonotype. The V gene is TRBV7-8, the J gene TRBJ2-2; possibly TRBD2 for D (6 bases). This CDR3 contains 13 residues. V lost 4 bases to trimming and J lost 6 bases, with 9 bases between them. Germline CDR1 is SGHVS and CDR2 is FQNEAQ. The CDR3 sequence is CASSYGLPGELFF. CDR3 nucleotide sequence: TGTGCCAGCAGCTACGGACTACCCGGGGAGCTGTTTTTT.

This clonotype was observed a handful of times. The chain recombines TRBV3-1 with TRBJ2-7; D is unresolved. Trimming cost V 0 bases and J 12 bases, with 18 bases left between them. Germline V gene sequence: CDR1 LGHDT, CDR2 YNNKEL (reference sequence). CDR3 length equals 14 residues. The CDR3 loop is CASSQDLSFGPLYF. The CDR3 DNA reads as TGTGCCAGCAGCCAAGATCTCTCCTTCGGACCGCTGTACTTC.

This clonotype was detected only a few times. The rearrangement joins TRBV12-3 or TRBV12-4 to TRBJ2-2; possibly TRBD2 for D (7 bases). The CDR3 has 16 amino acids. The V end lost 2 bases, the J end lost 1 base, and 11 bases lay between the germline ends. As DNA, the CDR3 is TGTGCCAGCAGTTTATTTAGGGGGGGGAACACCGGGGAGCTGTTTTTT. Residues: CASSLFRGGNTGELFF.

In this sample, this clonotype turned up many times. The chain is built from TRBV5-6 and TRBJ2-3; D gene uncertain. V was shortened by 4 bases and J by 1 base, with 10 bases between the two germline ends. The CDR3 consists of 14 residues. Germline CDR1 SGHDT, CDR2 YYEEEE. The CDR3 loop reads CASSTRGGTDTQYF. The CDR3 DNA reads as TGTGCCAGCAGCACCCGCGGCGGCACAGATACGCAGTATTTT.

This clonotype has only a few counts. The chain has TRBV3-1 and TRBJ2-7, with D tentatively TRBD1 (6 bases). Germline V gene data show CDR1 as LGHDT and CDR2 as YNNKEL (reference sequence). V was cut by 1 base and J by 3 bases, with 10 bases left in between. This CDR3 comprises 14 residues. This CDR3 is CASSQGIGGYEQYF. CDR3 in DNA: TGTGCCAGCAGCCAAGGAATAGGGGGCTACGAGCAGTACTTC.

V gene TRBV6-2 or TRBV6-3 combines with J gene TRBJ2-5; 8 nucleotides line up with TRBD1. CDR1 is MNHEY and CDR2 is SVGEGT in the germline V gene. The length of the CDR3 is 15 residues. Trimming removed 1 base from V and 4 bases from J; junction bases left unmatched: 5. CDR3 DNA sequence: TGTGCCAGCAGTTACTATCGGACAGGGCGAGAGACCCAGTACTTC. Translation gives CASSYYRTGRETQYF.

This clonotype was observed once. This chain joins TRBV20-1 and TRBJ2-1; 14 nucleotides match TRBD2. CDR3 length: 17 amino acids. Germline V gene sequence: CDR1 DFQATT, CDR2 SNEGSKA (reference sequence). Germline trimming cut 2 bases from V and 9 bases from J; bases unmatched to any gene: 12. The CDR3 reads CSARRLFGTSGSSEQFF. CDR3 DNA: TGCAGTGCTAGAAGGCTGTTCGGGACTAGCGGGAGTAGTGAGCAGTTCTTC.

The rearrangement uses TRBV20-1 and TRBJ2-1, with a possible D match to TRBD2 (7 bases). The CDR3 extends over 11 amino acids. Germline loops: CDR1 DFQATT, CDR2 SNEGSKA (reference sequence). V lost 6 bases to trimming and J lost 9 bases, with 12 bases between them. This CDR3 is CSAPRGGEQFF. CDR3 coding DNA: TGCAGTGCCCCAAGGGGGGGTGAGCAGTTCTTC.

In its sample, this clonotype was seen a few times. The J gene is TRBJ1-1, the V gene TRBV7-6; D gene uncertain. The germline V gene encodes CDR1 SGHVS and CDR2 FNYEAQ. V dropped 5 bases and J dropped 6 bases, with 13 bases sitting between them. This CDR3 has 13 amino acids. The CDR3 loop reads CASSPGPWSEAFF. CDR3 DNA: TGTGCCAGCAGCCCGGGTCCTTGGTCTGAAGCTTTCTTT.

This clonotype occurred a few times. The DNA of the CDR3 is TGTGCCAGCAATCCGGGACTAGCGACGTTCAATGAGCAGTTCTTC. It codes for CASNPGLATFNEQFF. The chain joins TRBV12-3 or TRBV12-4 to TRBJ2-1; 10 nucleotides agree with TRBD2. The CDR3 spans 15 residues. Trimming took 7 bases from V and 6 from J; bases not matched to a gene: 9.

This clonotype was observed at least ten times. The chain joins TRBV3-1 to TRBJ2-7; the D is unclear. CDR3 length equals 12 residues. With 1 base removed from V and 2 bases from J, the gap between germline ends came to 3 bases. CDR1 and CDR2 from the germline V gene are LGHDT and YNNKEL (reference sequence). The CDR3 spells CASSQGTYEQYF. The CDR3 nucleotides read TGTGCCAGCAGCCAAGGAACCTACGAGCAGTACTTC.

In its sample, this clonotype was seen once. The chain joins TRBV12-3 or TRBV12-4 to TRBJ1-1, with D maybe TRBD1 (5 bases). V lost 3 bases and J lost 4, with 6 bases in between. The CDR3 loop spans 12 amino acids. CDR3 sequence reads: CASSFGATEAFF. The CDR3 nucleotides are TGTGCCAGCAGTTTCGGGGCCACTGAAGCTTTCTTT.

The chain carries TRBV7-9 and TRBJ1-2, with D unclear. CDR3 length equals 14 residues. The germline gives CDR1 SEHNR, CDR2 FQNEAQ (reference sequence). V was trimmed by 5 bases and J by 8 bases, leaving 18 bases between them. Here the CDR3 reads CASSPAGPYLGYTF. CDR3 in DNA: TGTGCCAGCAGCCCCGCGGGTCCCTACCTCGGCTACACCTTC. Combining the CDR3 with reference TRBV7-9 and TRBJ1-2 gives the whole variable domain DTGVSQNPRHKITKRGQNVTFRCDPISEHNRLYWYRQTLGQGPEFLTYFQNEAQLEKSRLLSDRFSAERPKGSFSTLEIQRTEQGDSAMYLCASSPAGPYLGYTFGSGTRLTVV.

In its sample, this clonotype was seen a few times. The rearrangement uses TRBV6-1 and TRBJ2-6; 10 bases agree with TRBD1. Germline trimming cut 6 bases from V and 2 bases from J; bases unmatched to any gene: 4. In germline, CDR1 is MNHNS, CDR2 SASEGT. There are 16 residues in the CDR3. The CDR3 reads CASRWDRGTGANVLTF. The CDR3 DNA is TGTGCCAGCAGGTGGGACAGGGGAACTGGGGCCAACGTCCTGACTTTC.

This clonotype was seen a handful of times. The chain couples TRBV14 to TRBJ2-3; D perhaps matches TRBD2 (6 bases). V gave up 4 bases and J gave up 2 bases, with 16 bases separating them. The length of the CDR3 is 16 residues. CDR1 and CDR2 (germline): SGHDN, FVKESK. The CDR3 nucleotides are TGTGCCAGCAGCCTGAAGAAGCGGGTATACACAGATACGCAGTATTTT. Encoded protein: CASSLKKRVYTDTQYF. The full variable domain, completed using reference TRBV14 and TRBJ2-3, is EAGVTQFPSHSVIEKGQTVTLRCDPISGHDNLYWYRRVMGKEIKFLLHFVKESKQDESGMPNNRFLAERTGGTYSTLKVQPAELEDSGVYFCASSLKKRVYTDTQYFGPGTRLTVL.

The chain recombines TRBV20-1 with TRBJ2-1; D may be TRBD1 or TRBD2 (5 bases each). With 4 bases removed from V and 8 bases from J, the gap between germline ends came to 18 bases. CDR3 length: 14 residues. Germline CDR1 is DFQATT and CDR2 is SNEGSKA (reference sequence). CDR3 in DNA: TGCAGTGCTACAAAGCCGTCCCGAGGGGATGAGCAGTTCTTC. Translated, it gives CSATKPSRGDEQFF.

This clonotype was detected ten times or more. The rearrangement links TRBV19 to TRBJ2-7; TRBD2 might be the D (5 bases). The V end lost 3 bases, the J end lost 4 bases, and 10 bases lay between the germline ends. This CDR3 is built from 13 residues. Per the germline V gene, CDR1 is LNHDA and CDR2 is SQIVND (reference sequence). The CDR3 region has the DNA TGTGCCAGTAGTATCAGCGGATCTTACGAGCAGTACTTC. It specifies CASSISGSYEQYF.

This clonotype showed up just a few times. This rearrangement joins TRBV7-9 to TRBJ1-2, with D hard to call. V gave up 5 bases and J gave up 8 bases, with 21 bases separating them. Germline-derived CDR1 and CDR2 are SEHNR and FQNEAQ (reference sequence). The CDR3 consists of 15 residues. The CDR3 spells CASSPGYQDIYGYTF. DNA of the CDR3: TGTGCCAGCAGCCCTGGTTACCAGGATATTTACGGCTACACCTTC.

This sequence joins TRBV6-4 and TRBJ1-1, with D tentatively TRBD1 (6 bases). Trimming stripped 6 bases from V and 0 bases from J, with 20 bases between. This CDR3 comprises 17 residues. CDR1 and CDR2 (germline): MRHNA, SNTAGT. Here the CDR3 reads CASRGGDQGTMNTEAFF. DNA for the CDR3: TGTGCCAGCAGGGGGGGCGATCAGGGGACAATGAACACTGAAGCTTTCTTT.

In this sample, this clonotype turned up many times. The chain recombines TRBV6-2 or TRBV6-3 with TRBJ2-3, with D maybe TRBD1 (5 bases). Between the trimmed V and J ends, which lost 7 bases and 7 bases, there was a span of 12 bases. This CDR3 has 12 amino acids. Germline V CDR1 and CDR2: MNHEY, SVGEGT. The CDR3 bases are TGTGCCAGCACGACAGCGCGGTATACGCAGTATTTT. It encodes CASTTARYTQYF.

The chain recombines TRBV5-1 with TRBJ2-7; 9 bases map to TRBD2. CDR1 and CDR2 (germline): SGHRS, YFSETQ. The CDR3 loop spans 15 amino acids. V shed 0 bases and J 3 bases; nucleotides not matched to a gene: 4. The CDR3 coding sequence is TGCGCCAGCAGCTTGGTGGCTAGCGGGAACTACGAGCAGTACTTC. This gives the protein CASSLVASGNYEQYF.